One and the same sample provided the 23 T cell receptor beta chains below, sequenced in a study of molecular identifiers for immune sequencing clone quantification. From the PCR reads, TCRdb called clonotypes with MiXCR, one entry per CDR3 protein. The sample includes over 600,000 distinct CDR3 sequences, about 20% of them seen just once. Sequenced: naive CD8+ T cells from blood, with Jurkat cell RNA spiked in. Subset meaning: FACS-sorted CD8+CD4-CCR7+CD45RA+ naive T cells. These receptors all stem from a human donor in good health. Some libraries in this study had Jurkat cell RNA spiked in.

This clonotype has a count of ten or more. The rearrangement links TRBV24-1 to TRBJ2-5; perhaps TRBD2 as D (7 bases). The CDR3 has 15 residues. Trimming removed 0 bases at V and 4 bases at J, with 11 bases between. Germline V gene data show CDR1 as KGHDR and CDR2 as SFDVKD. In nucleotides, the CDR3 is TGTGCCACCAGTGATTTGCGCGGGGGCGGAGAGACCCAGTACTTC. Its protein product is CATSDLRGGGETQYF.

This clonotype was observed many times. This rearrangement joins TRBV30 to TRBJ2-7, with a possible D match to TRBD1 (6 bases). Per germline, CDR1 GTSNPN and CDR2 SVGIG (reference sequence). The CDR3 is 16 amino acids. Trimming shortened V by 2 bases and J by 2 bases, and 19 bases separated the two germline ends. For the CDR3, the DNA is TGTGCCTGGAGTCCCAGGGGCCTCAATAATCCCTACGAGCAGTACTTC. Protein product: CAWSPRGLNNPYEQYF. Drawing the rest from reference TRBV30 and TRBJ2-7, the complete variable domain is SQTIHQWPATLVQPVGSPLSLECTVEGTSNPNLYWYRQAAGRGLQLLFYSVGIGQISSEVPQNLSASRPQDRQFILSSKKLLLSDSGFYLCAWSPRGLNNPYEQYFGPGTRLTVT.

This clonotype came up many times. The V call is TRBV20-1, the J call TRBJ2-1, with D hard to call. The ends were cut back, 2 bases at V and 2 bases at J, with 7 bases in the middle. The CDR3 extends over 13 amino acids. Germline assignment: CDR1 DFQATT and CDR2 SNEGSKA (reference sequence). This chain's CDR3 is CSARPLTYNEQFF. As DNA, the CDR3 is TGCAGTGCTAGACCATTGACCTACAATGAGCAGTTCTTC.

This clonotype was detected ten times or more. This sequence joins TRBV25-1 and TRBJ2-7, with D perhaps TRBD1 (7 bases). The V end lost 1 base, the J end lost 6 bases, and 16 bases lay between the germline ends. CDR1 is MGHDK and CDR2 is SYGVNS in the germline V gene. The CDR3 has 15 amino acids. The CDR3 spells CASSEWARGAGEQYF. As DNA, the CDR3 is TGTGCCAGCAGTGAATGGGCCAGGGGGGCGGGCGAGCAGTACTTC.

This clonotype was counted a few times. The chain combines TRBV27 with TRBJ2-3; 10 bases are a match to TRBD2. In germline, CDR1 is MNHEY, CDR2 SMNVEV (reference sequence). Unmatched junction bases numbered 5, after V lost 3 bases and J lost 2 bases. CDR3 length: 16 residues. In DNA form, the CDR3 reads TGTGCCAGCAGTTTCCGGACTAGCGGTACCACAGATACGCAGTATTTT. This encodes CASSFRTSGTTDTQYF.

This clonotype was counted between two and nine times. The CDR3 nucleotides are TGTGCCAGCAGTCCGTTACAGGGCTCGGGCGAGCAGTACTTC. Translation: CASSPLQGSGEQYF. J is TRBJ2-7 and V is TRBV27, with D possibly being TRBD1 (6 bases). The V end was cut by 5 bases, the J end by 6 bases, with 17 bases between. CDR3 length: 14 amino acids. Per the germline V gene, CDR1 is MNHEY and CDR2 is SMNVEV (reference sequence).

Points on this clonotype: Since a much larger clone is just one base distant, this may be a read error. The chain carries TRBV5-6 and TRBJ2-7, with unresolved D. Germline V gives CDR1 SGHDT, CDR2 YYEEEE. Trimming took 3 bases from V and 2 from J, leaving 12 bases between them. CDR3 size: 14 residues. CDR3 DNA: TGTGCCAGCAGCTCGTCGGGCAACCCCTACGAGCAGTACTTC. Its protein product is CASSSSGNPYEQYF. Filled out from reference TRBV5-6 and TRBJ2-7, the complete variable domain reads DAGVTQSPTHLIKTRGQQVTLRCSPKSGHDTVSWYQQALGQGPQFIFQYYEEEERQRGNFPDRFSGHQFPNYSSELNVNALLLGDSALYLCASSSSGNPYEQYFGPGTRLTVT.

This clonotype was counted ten times or more. This rearrangement joins TRBV7-9 to TRBJ1-1, with a possible D match to TRBD1 (6 bases). Germline CDR1 SEHNR, CDR2 FQNEAQ (reference sequence). Trimming shortened V by 11 bases and J by 6 bases, and 16 bases separated the two germline ends. The CDR3 extends over 12 amino acids. The CDR3 sequence: CAVRSGAPEAFF. CDR3 coding DNA: TGTGCCGTTAGGTCAGGGGCCCCTGAAGCTTTCTTT.

There are many counts of this clonotype. The CDR3 DNA is TGTGCCAGCAGCCAAGCGGGTAGCGGCACTGAAGCTTTCTTT. Residues: CASSQAGSGTEAFF. The rearrangement links TRBV3-1 to TRBJ1-1; no clear D gene. Germline V gene data show CDR1 as LGHDT and CDR2 as YNNKEL (reference sequence). The CDR3 length is 14 residues. Trimming removed 1 base from V and 4 bases from J, with 10 bases in between.

This clonotype was seen repeatedly, ten times or more. A junction end diverges from the germline sequence, so it may reflect a read error. The chain carries TRBV13 and TRBJ1-5; TRBD1 is a possible D gene (6 bases). CDR1 is PRHDT and CDR2 is FYEKMQ in the germline V gene (reference sequence). This CDR3 spans 14 amino acids. CDR3 in DNA: TGTGCCAGCAGCGTAGGACAGCTCAATCAGCCCCAGCATTTT. Protein sequence: CASSVGQLNQPQHF.

V is TRBV19 and J is TRBJ1-1; possible D gene TRBD1, 6 bases. The ends were cut back, 3 bases at V and 4 bases at J, with 12 bases in the middle. Germline V gene sequence: CDR1 LNHDA, CDR2 SQIVND (reference sequence). The CDR3 consists of 14 residues. In nucleotides, the CDR3 is TGTGCCAGTAGTATGGGGGCGCGGATCACTGAAGCTTTCTTT. Residues: CASSMGARITEAFF.

This clonotype has a count of ten or more. The chain couples TRBV4-3 to TRBJ1-1; the D gene is possibly TRBD1 (5 bases). Germline V gives CDR1 LGHNA, CDR2 YSLEER. The CDR3 is made up of 13 amino acids. Trimming removed 6 bases at V and 4 bases at J, with 12 bases between. CDR3 residues: CASSINRFTEAFF. The CDR3 nucleotides read TGCGCCAGCAGTATAAACAGGTTCACTGAAGCTTTCTTT.

This clonotype was picked up many times. CDR3 residues: CASSRFDLPQETQYF. CDR3 sequence (DNA): TGTGCCAGCAGCCGTTTTGACCTTCCTCAAGAGACCCAGTACTTC. The rearrangement uses TRBV7-2 and TRBJ2-5; D unresolved. V gave up 5 bases and J gave up 2 bases, with 15 bases separating them. This CDR3 comprises 15 residues. CDR1 and CDR2 (germline): SGHTA, FQGNSA.

This clonotype was counted between two and nine times. The J gene is TRBJ2-7, the V gene TRBV12-3 or TRBV12-4; D is possibly TRBD1 (6 bases). The CDR3 length is 15 residues. Trimming pared 1 base from V and 3 bases from J, leaving 13 bases between. CDR3 sequence: CASSLERTAIYEQYF. For the CDR3, the DNA is TGTGCCAGCAGTTTAGAGAGGACAGCCATCTACGAGCAGTACTTC.

This clonotype was detected many times. This chain uses TRBV7-9 with TRBJ2-5; D not certain. Germline CDR1 SEHNR, CDR2 FQNEAQ (reference sequence). V lost 5 bases to trimming and J lost 4 bases, with 11 bases between them. The CDR3 extends over 13 amino acids. CDR3 nucleotide sequence: TGTGCCAGCAGCGAGCCTACCGGAGAGACCCAGTACTTC. Translating it yields CASSEPTGETQYF.

As to this clonotype: One end of the junction fails to match germline, which may point to a read error. The chain is built from TRBV7-7 and TRBJ2-1; D tentatively reads TRBD1 or TRBD2 (6 bases each). The CDR3 extends over 12 amino acids. The germline gives CDR1 SSHAT, CDR2 FNYEAQ (reference sequence). The CDR3 DNA sequence: TGTGCCAGCAGTCAAGGGGGGACGGCATGGATCTTC. Translating it yields CASSQGGTAWIF.

The sample holds many counts of this clonotype. The V gene is TRBV3-1, the J gene TRBJ1-1; 8 nucleotides agree with TRBD1. V dropped 6 bases and J dropped 0; count of bases not matched to a gene: 3. Germline CDR1 and CDR2: LGHDT and YNNKEL (reference sequence). This CDR3 is 14 amino acids long. The CDR3 sequence: CASRRTGLNTEAFF. CDR3 DNA sequence: TGTGCCAGCAGGAGGACAGGGCTGAACACTGAAGCTTTCTTT.

This clonotype occurred many times. The chain couples TRBV4-3 to TRBJ1-1, with D hard to call. The length of the CDR3 is 17 residues. With 0 bases removed from V and 0 bases from J, the gap between germline ends came to 14 bases. Germline V gives CDR1 LGHNA, CDR2 YSLEER. The CDR3 DNA is TGCGCCAGCAGCCAAGATCTGGATCGGCGGATGAACACTGAAGCTTTCTTT. Encoded protein: CASSQDLDRRMNTEAFF.

The chain uses TRBV6-2 or TRBV6-3 and TRBJ2-7, with 8 bases aligning to TRBD2. The germline CDR1 and CDR2 sequences are MNHEY and SVGEGT. The trim removed 6 bases at V and 5 bases at J, leaving 15 bases unmatched. The CDR3 is 16 residues long. This chain's CDR3 is CASSHPLSGGLDEQYF. CDR3 bases: TGTGCCAGCAGCCACCCTCTGTCGGGGGGGCTTGACGAGCAGTACTTC.

This clonotype showed up just a few times. The gene calls are TRBV12-3 or TRBV12-4 and TRBJ1-2, with D tentatively TRBD1 (6 bases). The CDR3 runs to 14 residues. Trimming took 7 bases from V and 3 from J, leaving 15 bases between them. The CDR3 sequence: CASKGEDSYYGYTF. CDR3 nucleotide sequence: TGTGCCAGCAAGGGAGAGGACAGCTACTATGGCTACACCTTC.

The genes are TRBV12-3 or TRBV12-4 and TRBJ2-7, with D uncertain. The CDR3 sequence is 11 residues long. V lost 3 bases and J 6 bases, leaving 6 bases between the germline ends. The CDR3: CASSFFREQYF. Written as DNA, the CDR3 is TGTGCCAGCAGTTTTTTCCGCGAGCAGTACTTC.

Concerning this clonotype itself: Given a much more abundant clone one base away, this may be a read error. As DNA, the CDR3 is TGCGCCAGCTGCCAAGATTTGCAGGACAGGTACGACGAGCAGTACTTC. Protein product: CASCQDLQDRYDEQYF. V is TRBV4-1 and J is TRBJ2-7; 7 nucleotides match TRBD1. The germline V gene has CDR1 MGHRA and CDR2 YSYEKL. The CDR3 loop spans 16 amino acids.

As regards this clonotype: One base away lies a much larger clone, so this may be a sequencing read error. The rearrangement links TRBV5-6 to TRBJ2-7; no firm D call. Germline CDR1 is SGHDT and CDR2 is YYEEEE. Deletions cut 4 bases from V and 9 bases from J, with 20 bases between. The CDR3 totals 14 residues. The CDR3 nucleotides read TGTGCCAGCAGCCGAAGTGGATCCTCGGACGGGCAGTACTTC. Protein product: CASSRSGSSDGQYF.